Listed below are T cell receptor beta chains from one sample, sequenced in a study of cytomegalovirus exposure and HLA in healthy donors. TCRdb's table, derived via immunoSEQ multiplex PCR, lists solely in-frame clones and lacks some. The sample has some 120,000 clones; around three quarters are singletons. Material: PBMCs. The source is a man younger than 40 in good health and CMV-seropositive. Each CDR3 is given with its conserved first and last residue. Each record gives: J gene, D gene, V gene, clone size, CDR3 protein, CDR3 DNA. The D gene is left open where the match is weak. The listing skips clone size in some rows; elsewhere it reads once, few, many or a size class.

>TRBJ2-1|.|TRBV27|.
CASSSTNIHEQFF
TGTGCCAGCAGTTCAACTAATATCCATGAGCAGTTCTTC
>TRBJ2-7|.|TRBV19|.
CASSMRKTETYEQYF
TGTGCCAGTAGTATGAGGAAGACTGAGACCTACGAGCAGTACTTC
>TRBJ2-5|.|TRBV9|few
CASSVDREETQYF
TGTGCCAGCAGCGTAGACAGGGAAGAGACCCAGTACTTC
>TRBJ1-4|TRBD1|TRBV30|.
CAWSVPRQGREKLFF
TGTGCCTGGAGTGTACCCAGACAGGGACGTGAAAAACTGTTTTTT
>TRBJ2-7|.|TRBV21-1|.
CASSLKEGISYEQYF
TGTGCCAGCAGCCTAAAGGAGGGGATCTCCTACGAGCAGTACTTC
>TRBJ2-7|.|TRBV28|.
CASSRAGSTYEQYF
TGTGCCAGCAGTCGGGCGGGTTCCACCTACGAGCAGTACTTC
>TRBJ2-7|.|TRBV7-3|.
CASSFVGGYEQYF
TGTGCCAGCAGCTTTGTTGGAGGCTACGAGCAGTACTTC
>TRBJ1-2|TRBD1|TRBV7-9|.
CASSFPDRVGGYTF
TGTGCCAGCAGCTTCCCGGACAGGGTAGGAGGCTACACCTTC
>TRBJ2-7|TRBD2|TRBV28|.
CASSLFGGTYEQYF
TGTGCCAGCAGTTTATTCGGGGGGACCTACGAGCAGTACTTC
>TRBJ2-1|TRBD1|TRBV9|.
CASSGYRGPYNEQFF
TGTGCCAGCAGCGGATACAGGGGGCCCTACAATGAGCAGTTCTTC